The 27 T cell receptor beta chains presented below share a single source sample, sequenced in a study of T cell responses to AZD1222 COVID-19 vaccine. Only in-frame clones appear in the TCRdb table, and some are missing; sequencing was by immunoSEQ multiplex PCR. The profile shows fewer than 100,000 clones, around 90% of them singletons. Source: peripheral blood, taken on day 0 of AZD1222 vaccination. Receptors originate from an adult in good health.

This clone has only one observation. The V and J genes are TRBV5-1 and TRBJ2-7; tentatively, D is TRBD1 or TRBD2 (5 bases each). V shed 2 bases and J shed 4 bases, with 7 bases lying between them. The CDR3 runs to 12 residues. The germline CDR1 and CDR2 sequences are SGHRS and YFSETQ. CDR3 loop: CASSFGAYEQYF. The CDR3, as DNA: TGCGCCAGCAGCTTCGGGGCGTACGAGCAGTACTTC.

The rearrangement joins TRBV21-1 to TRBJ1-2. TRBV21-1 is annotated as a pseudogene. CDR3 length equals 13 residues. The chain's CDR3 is CASSTKPLYGYTF. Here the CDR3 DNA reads TGTGCCAGCTCAACGAAACCACTCTATGGCTACACCTTC.

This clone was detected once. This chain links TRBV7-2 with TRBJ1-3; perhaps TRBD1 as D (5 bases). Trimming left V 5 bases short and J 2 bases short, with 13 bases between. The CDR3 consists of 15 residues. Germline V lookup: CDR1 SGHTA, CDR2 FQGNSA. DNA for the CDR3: TGTGCCAGCAGCCCTATGGGGGTTGCTGGAAACACCATATATTTT. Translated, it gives CASSPMGVAGNTIYF.

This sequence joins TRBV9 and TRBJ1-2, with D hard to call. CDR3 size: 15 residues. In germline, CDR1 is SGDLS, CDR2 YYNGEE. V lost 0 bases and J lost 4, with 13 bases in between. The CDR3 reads CASSVAEGGLYGYTF. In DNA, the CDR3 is TGTGCCAGCAGCGTAGCGGAGGGCGGCCTCTATGGCTACACCTTC.

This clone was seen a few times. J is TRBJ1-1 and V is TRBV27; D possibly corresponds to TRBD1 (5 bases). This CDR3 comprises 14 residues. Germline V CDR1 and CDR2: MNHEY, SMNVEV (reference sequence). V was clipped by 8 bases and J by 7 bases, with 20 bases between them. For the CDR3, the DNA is TGTGCCAGCGTATCCTCCGGGGGGAGGCTTGAAGCTTTCTTT. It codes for CASVSSGGRLEAFF.

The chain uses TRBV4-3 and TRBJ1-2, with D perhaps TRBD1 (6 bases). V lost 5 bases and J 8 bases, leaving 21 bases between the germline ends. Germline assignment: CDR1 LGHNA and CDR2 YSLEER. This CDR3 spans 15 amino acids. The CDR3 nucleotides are TGCGCCAGCAGCATGGGGGTGCTTATGACAGGAGGCTACACCTTC. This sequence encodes CASSMGVLMTGGYTF.

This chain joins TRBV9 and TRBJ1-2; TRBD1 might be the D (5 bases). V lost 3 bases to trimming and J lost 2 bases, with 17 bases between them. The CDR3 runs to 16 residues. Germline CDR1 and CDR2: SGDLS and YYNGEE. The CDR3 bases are TGTGCCAGCAGCGAGGGGACGGAGGCCCTGAACTATGGCTACACCTTC. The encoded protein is CASSEGTEALNYGYTF.

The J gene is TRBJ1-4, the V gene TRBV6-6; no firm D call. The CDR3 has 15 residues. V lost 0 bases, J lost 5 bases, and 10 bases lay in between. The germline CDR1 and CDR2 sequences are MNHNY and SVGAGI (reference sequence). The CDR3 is CASSYSTGINEKLFF. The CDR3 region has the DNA TGTGCCAGCAGTTACTCAACCGGGATAAATGAAAAACTGTTTTTT.

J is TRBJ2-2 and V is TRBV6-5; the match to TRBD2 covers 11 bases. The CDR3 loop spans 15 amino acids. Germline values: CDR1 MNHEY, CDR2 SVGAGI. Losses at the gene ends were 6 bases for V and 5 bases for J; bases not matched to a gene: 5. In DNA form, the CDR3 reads TGTGCCAGCAGACCTAGCGGGGGGTTTACCGGGGAGCTGTTTTTT. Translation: CASRPSGGFTGELFF.

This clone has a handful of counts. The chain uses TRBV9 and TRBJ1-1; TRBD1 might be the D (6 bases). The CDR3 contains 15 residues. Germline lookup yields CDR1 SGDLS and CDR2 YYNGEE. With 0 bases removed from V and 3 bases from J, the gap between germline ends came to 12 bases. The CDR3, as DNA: TGTGCCAGCAGCGTAGGGCCAGGGGACTACACTGAAGCTTTCTTT. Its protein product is CASSVGPGDYTEAFF. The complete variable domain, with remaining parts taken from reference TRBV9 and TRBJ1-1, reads DSGVTQTPKHLITATGQRVTLRCSPRSGDLSVYWYQQSLDQGLQFLIQYYNGEERAKGNILERFSAQQFPDLHSELNLSSLELGDSALYFCASSVGPGDYTEAFFGQGTRLTVV.

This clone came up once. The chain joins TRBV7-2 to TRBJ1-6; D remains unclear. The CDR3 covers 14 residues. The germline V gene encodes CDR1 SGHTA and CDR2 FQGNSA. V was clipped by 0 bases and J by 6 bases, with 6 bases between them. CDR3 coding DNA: TGTGCCAGCAGCTTAGCGGGAGGTAATTCACCCCTCCACTTT. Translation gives CASSLAGGNSPLHF.

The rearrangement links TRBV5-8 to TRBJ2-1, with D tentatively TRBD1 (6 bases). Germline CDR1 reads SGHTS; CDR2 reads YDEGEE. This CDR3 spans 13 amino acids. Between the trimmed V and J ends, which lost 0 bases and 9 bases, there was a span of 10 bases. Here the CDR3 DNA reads TGTGCCAGCAGCTTGGGAGCAGGGGTTGAGCAGTTCTTC. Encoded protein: CASSLGAGVEQFF.

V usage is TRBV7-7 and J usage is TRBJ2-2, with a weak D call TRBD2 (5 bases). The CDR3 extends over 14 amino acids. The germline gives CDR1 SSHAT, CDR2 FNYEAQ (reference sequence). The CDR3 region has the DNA TGTGCTAGCCAAGTCGGGGTAAACACCGGGGAGCTGTTTTTT. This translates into CASQVGVNTGELFF.

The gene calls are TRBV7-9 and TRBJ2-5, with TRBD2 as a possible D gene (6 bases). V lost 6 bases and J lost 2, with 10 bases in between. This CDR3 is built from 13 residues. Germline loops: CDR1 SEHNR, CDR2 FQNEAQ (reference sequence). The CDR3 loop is CASRPGDQETQYF. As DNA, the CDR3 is TGTGCCAGCAGACCGGGGGATCAAGAGACCCAGTACTTC.

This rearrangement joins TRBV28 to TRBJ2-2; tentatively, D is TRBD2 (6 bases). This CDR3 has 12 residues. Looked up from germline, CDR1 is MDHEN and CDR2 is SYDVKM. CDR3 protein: CAGGVTTGELFF. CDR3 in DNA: TGTGCGGGGGGTGTTACTACCGGGGAGCTGTTTTTT.

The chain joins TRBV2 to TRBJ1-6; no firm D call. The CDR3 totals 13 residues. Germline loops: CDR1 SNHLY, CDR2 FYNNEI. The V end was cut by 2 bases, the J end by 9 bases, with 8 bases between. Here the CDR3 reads CASSERLGSPLHF. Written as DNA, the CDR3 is TGTGCCAGCAGTGAAAGATTGGGTTCACCCCTCCACTTT.

The CDR3 nucleotides are TGTGCCAGCAGTTACGCCCGGGACAGGGGTAATTCACCCCTCCACTTT. It is translated as CASSYARDRGNSPLHF. This chain joins TRBV6-5 and TRBJ1-6; 10 bases agree with TRBD1. The CDR3 length is 16 residues. Germline assignment: CDR1 MNHEY and CDR2 SVGAGI. J gave up 6 bases and V 2 bases, and 4 bases lay outside the gene matches.

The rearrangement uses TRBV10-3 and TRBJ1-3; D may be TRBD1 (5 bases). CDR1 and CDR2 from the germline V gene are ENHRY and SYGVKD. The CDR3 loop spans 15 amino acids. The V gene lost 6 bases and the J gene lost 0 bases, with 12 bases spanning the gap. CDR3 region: CAIRRDQSSGNTIYF. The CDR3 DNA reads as TGTGCCATCAGGCGGGACCAGAGCTCTGGAAACACCATATATTTT.

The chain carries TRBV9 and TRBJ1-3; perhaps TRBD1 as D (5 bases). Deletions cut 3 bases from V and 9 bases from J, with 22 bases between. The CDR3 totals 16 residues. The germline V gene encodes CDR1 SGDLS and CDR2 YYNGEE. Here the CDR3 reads CASSEGQPRHTGTIYF. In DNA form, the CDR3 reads TGTGCCAGCAGCGAGGGGCAGCCGAGGCATACAGGCACCATATATTTT.

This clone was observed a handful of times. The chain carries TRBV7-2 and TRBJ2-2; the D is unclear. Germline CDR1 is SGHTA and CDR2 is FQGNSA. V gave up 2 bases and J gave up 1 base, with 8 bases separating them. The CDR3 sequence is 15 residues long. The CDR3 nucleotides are TGTGCCAGCAGCTTATTAGGTCAGAACACCGGGGAGCTGTTTTTT. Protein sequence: CASSLLGQNTGELFF.

CDR3 residues: CASSSENGMRETQYF. The CDR3 coding sequence is TGTGCCAGCAGCTCAGAAAATGGGATGCGAGAGACCCAGTACTTC. The V call is TRBV7-9, the J call TRBJ2-5; D not resolved. V was trimmed by 4 bases and J by 4 bases, leaving 16 bases between them. CDR3 length: 15 amino acids. Germline assignment: CDR1 SEHNR and CDR2 FQNEAQ (reference sequence).

The CDR3 loop is CASSLTAGGTGYTF. CDR3 coding DNA: TGTGCCAGCAGTTTAACTGCCGGGGGGACTGGCTACACCTTC. The chain joins TRBV27 to TRBJ1-2; possibly TRBD1 for D (5 bases). Per germline, CDR1 MNHEY and CDR2 SMNVEV (reference sequence). CDR3 size: 14 residues. V was cut by 2 bases and J by 7 bases, with 14 bases left in between.

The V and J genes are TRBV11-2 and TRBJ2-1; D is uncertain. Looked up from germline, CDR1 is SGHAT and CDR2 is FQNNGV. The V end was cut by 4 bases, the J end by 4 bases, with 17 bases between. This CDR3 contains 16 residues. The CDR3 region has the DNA TGTGCCAGCAGCTCCCTAAGGACGCGTTCTTACAATGAGCAGTTCTTC. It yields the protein CASSSLRTRSYNEQFF.

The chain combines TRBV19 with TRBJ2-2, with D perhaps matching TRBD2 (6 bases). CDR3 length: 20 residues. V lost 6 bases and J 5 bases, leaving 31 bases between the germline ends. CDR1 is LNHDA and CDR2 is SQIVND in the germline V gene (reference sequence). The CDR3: CASRTPRGRPSDYGTGELFF. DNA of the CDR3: TGTGCCAGTAGAACACCGAGGGGCCGCCCGTCGGACTACGGGACCGGGGAGCTGTTTTTT. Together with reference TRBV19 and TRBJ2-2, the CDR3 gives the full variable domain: DGGITQSPKYLFRKEGQNVTLSCEQNLNHDAMYWYRQDPGQGLRLIYYSQIVNDFQKGDIAEGYSVSREKKESFPLTVTSAQKNPTAFYLCASRTPRGRPSDYGTGELFFGEGSRLTVL.

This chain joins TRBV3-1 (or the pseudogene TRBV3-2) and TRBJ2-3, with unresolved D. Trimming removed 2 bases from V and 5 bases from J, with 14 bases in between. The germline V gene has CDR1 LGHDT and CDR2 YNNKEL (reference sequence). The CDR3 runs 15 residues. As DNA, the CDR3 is TGTGCCAGCAGCCAAACTGCAGGTCTAGTAGATACGCAGTATTTT. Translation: CASSQTAGLVDTQYF.

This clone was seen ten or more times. As DNA, the CDR3 is TGTGCCAGCAGCGTCAACCCTGGGAGCAGCGGGGAGCTGTTTTTT. Translating gives CASSVNPGSSGELFF. The chain links TRBV9 to TRBJ2-2, with D perhaps matching TRBD2 (5 bases). The CDR3 has 15 residues. Trimming took 2 bases from V and 7 from J, leaving 15 bases between them. Germline V gene data show CDR1 as SGDLS and CDR2 as YYNGEE.

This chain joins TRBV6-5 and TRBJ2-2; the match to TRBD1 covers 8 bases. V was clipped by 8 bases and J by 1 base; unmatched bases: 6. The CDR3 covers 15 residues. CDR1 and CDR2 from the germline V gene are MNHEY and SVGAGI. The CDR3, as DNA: TGTGCCAGCCCTTCTACAGGGGGGAACACCGGGGAGCTGTTTTTT. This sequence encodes CASPSTGGNTGELFF.